This T cell receptor (beta chain) was captured in a study of blood T cell repertoires in COVID-19. Overall study context: The United States, Italy and Spain provided the acute and convalescent COVID-19 samples. T cells, B-cell-depleted T cells, or PBMCs provided the cDNA or gDNA that served as material.

This clone was seen only once. CDR1 is SGHDN and CDR2 is FVKESK in the germline V gene. There are 17 residues in the CDR3. Trimming took 1 base from V and 9 from J; bases not matched to a gene: 17. Original methodology: Reference gene primer amplification gave nucleated cell count estimates. The table came from immunoSEQ multiplex PCR; TCRdb's copy has only in-frame clones and leaves some out. The V and J calls and clone size are taken from that table; D and trimming were inferred from the DNA. The sample comprises 25,000 to 35,000 clones, 90% to 95% of which are singletons, and approximately 12% rests with the top ten.

Specimen: peripheral blood. The rearrangement links TRBV14 to TRBJ2-5, with 7 bases matching TRBD1. This TCR was recovered from a human donor in a cohort sampled during active COVID-19. This CDR3 reads CASSQGRQGWTGWAQYF. The CDR3 DNA follows: TGTGCCAGCAGCCAAGGAAGACAGGGCTGGACCGGGTGGGCCCAGTACTTC.